This is a list of T cell receptor beta chains from one sample in a study of T cells in Graves' hyperthyroidism and ophthalmopathy. One entry per CDR3 protein, called by TCRdb with MiXCR from the multiplex PCR reads. The repertoire includes about half a million distinct CDR3 sequences, under 25% of them detected once, and approximately 49% sits in the top ten. The sample comprised blood. The receptor source for this set is a woman between 65 and 79 years old with Graves' ophthalmopathy. Both conserved end residues are part of each CDR3. D genes are given only for firm matches. Size is stated for part of the rows, as once, few or many counts, or as a class when the clone is expanded.

v_call,d_call,clone_size,j_call,cdr3_aa,cdr3_nt
TRBV27,NA,NA,TRBJ2-5,CASSLLSGARFGLETQYF,TGTGCCAGCAGTTTATTATCAGGGGCGCGATTCGGCCTGGAGACCCAGTACTTC
TRBV9,NA,NA,TRBJ1-6,CASSVEGAQGGSPLHF,TGTGCCAGCAGCGTAGAGGGAGCGCAAGGGGGTTCACCCCTCCACTTT
TRBV6-1,NA,many,TRBJ1-2,CASRHVRDKGRGYTF,TGTGCCAGCAGGCATGTTAGGGACAAGGGCCGTGGCTACACCTTC
TRBV6-5,NA,few,TRBJ2-2,CASSYQGGTGELFF,TGTGCCAGCAGTTACCAGGGAGGTACCGGGGAGCTGTTTTTT
TRBV29-1,NA,many,TRBJ1-1,CSVLQGWGTEAFF,TGCAGCGTCCTCCAGGGTTGGGGCACTGAAGCTTTCTTT
TRBV20-1,NA,NA,TRBJ2-3,CSARGPLTDTQYF,TGCAGTGCTCGAGGCCCCCTCACGGATACGCAGTATTTT
TRBV4-2,TRBD1,NA,TRBJ1-6,CASSQAGTDNSPLHF,TGTGCCAGCAGCCAAGCCGGGACAGATAATTCACCCCTCCACTTT
TRBV6-2/TRBV6-3,NA,few,TRBJ2-6,CASSELRGTNVLTF,TGTGCCAGCAGTGAACTGCGGGGAACCAACGTCCTGACTTTC
TRBV18,NA,NA,TRBJ2-3,CASSPKEGGPTDTQYF,TGTGCCAGCTCACCGAAGGAGGGGGGACCCACAGATACGCAGTATTTT
TRBV13,NA,NA,TRBJ1-1,CASSSAREPNTEAFF,TGTGCCAGCAGCTCAGCCCGCGAACCGAACACTGAAGCTTTCTTT
TRBV18,NA,NA,TRBJ1-1,CASSPQGESTEAFF,TGTGCCAGCTCACCACAGGGGGAAAGCACTGAAGCTTTCTTT
TRBV7-9,NA,NA,TRBJ1-5,CASSPQDQPQHF,TGTGCCAGCAGCCCACAGGACCAGCCCCAGCATTTT
TRBV2,TRBD1,NA,TRBJ2-2,CASSAGQGVRTGELFF,TGTGCCAGCAGTGCCGGACAGGGGGTAAGGACCGGGGAGCTGTTTTTT
TRBV3-1,TRBD2,many,TRBJ2-7,CASSLRTSGTYEQYF,TGTGCCAGCAGCCTAAGGACTAGCGGAACCTACGAGCAGTACTTC